These T cell receptor beta chains were read from a single sample in a study of blood T cell repertoires in COVID-19. Generated by immunoSEQ multiplex PCR, the TCRdb table keeps only in-frame clones and is missing some. Here the sample spans 250,000 or so clones, 88% being singletons. The sequenced sample consisted of peripheral blood. All receptors derive from a woman in her thirties with COVID-19, enrolled during active disease. CDR3s include the opening cysteine and the closing phenylalanine or tryptophan. A D gene is named only where the DNA matches it firmly. The listing skips clone size in some rows; elsewhere it reads once, few, many or a size class.

d_call: TRBD2
v_call: TRBV19
j_call: TRBJ2-1
clone_size: NA
cdr3_nt: TGTGCCAGTAGCCAAGGACTAGCGCCATACAATGAGCAGTTCTTC
cdr3_aa: CASSQGLAPYNEQFF

d_call: NA
v_call: TRBV10-3
j_call: TRBJ1-1
clone_size: few
cdr3_nt: TGTGCCACCGGGTCCACGAACACTGAAGCTTTCTTT
cdr3_aa: CATGSTNTEAFF

d_call: TRBD2
v_call: TRBV4-3
j_call: TRBJ2-3
clone_size: NA
cdr3_nt: TGCGCCAGCAGCCAAGAAGGGGCTAGCGGGGGAGATACGCAGTATTTT
cdr3_aa: CASSQEGASGGDTQYF

d_call: NA
v_call: TRBV11-2
j_call: TRBJ2-7
clone_size: NA
cdr3_nt: TGTGCCAGCAGCTTAGATTTGGACAGTCGCTCCTACGAGCAGTACTTC
cdr3_aa: CASSLDLDSRSYEQYF

d_call: NA
v_call: TRBV6-5
j_call: TRBJ1-2
clone_size: NA
cdr3_nt: TGTGCCAGCGCCCCGGGGGGCCACTATGGCTACACCTTC
cdr3_aa: CASAPGGHYGYTF

d_call: TRBD1
v_call: TRBV4-2
j_call: TRBJ1-2
clone_size: NA
cdr3_nt: TGTGCCAGTCAGGGGGCACATGGCTACACCTTC
cdr3_aa: CASQGAHGYTF

d_call: NA
v_call: TRBV7-9
j_call: TRBJ1-6
clone_size: NA
cdr3_nt: TGTGCCAGCAGCTTATGGGGGGGGTACTATAATTCACCCCTCCACTTT
cdr3_aa: CASSLWGGYYNSPLHF

d_call: NA
v_call: TRBV28
j_call: TRBJ1-1
clone_size: NA
cdr3_nt: TGTGCCAGCACCCCAAGCCCGAGCTCTGAAGCTTTCTTT
cdr3_aa: CASTPSPSSEAFF

d_call: NA
v_call: TRBV24-1
j_call: TRBJ1-5
clone_size: NA
cdr3_nt: TGTGCCACCAGTCGGGATAGCAATCAGCCCCAGCATTTT
cdr3_aa: CATSRDSNQPQHF

d_call: NA
v_call: TRBV18
j_call: TRBJ2-3
clone_size: NA
cdr3_nt: TGTGCCAGCTCACGGGGAGAGTTGGATACGCAGTATTTT
cdr3_aa: CASSRGELDTQYF

d_call: NA
v_call: TRBV25-1
j_call: TRBJ1-1
clone_size: NA
cdr3_nt: TGTGCCAGCACCCGGGATGGCCACACTGAAGCTTTCTTT
cdr3_aa: CASTRDGHTEAFF

d_call: TRBD1
v_call: TRBV11-2
j_call: TRBJ2-7
clone_size: NA
cdr3_nt: TGTGCCAGCAGCCACACGACAGGGGGCAAGTACGAGCAGTACTTC
cdr3_aa: CASSHTTGGKYEQYF

d_call: NA
v_call: TRBV7-9
j_call: TRBJ2-5
clone_size: NA
cdr3_nt: TGTGCCAGCAGCCCGGGACTCCCTAGACAGACCCAGTACTTC
cdr3_aa: CASSPGLPRQTQYF

d_call: TRBD2
v_call: TRBV6-2/TRBV6-3
j_call: TRBJ2-5
clone_size: NA
cdr3_nt: TGTGCCAGCAGTTACTCCCTAGCGGGAGGGCCAGTTGGGACCCAGTACTTC
cdr3_aa: CASSYSLAGGPVGTQYF

d_call: NA
v_call: TRBV11-2
j_call: TRBJ2-2
clone_size: NA
cdr3_nt: TGTGCCAGCAGCTCGAGGAATGGACACGGGAACACCGGGGAGCTGTTTTTT
cdr3_aa: CASSSRNGHGNTGELFF

d_call: NA
v_call: TRBV24-1
j_call: TRBJ2-5
clone_size: NA
cdr3_nt: TGTGCCACCAGTGAGCGGGTCCTAGAGACCCAGTACTTC
cdr3_aa: CATSERVLETQYF

d_call: NA
v_call: TRBV6-4
j_call: TRBJ1-5
clone_size: NA
cdr3_nt: TGTGCCAGCAGTGAAGTGGCAGGGGGCAATCAGCCCCAGCATTTT
cdr3_aa: CASSEVAGGNQPQHF

d_call: TRBD1
v_call: TRBV18
j_call: TRBJ1-1
clone_size: once
cdr3_nt: TGTGCCAGCTCACCACCCCAGGGGGTTCTAGGCACTGAAGCTTTCTTT
cdr3_aa: CASSPPQGVLGTEAFF

d_call: NA
v_call: TRBV5-6
j_call: TRBJ1-2
clone_size: once
cdr3_nt: TGTGCCAGCAGTCCCGGACAGACCTATGGCTACACCTTC
cdr3_aa: CASSPGQTYGYTF

d_call: TRBD1
v_call: TRBV28
j_call: TRBJ2-3
clone_size: NA
cdr3_nt: TGTGCCAGCAGTCCCCAGGACAGGGGGACAGATACGCAGTATTTT
cdr3_aa: CASSPQDRGTDTQYF

d_call: NA
v_call: TRBV21-1
j_call: TRBJ1-5
clone_size: NA
cdr3_nt: TGTGCCAGCAGCAACCCGGGACAGGGTCCCAATCAGCCCCAGCATTTT
cdr3_aa: CASSNPGQGPNQPQHF

d_call: NA
v_call: TRBV6-5
j_call: TRBJ2-3
clone_size: NA
cdr3_nt: TGTGCCAGCAGTTACTCGACCCCAGGAGGGGATACGCAGTATTTT
cdr3_aa: CASSYSTPGGDTQYF

d_call: TRBD2
v_call: TRBV5-5
j_call: TRBJ2-5
clone_size: few
cdr3_nt: TGTGCCAGCAGCCTGTGGGGGGGACCCCAAGAGACCCAGTACTTC
cdr3_aa: CASSLWGGPQETQYF

d_call: TRBD1
v_call: TRBV5-5
j_call: TRBJ2-3
clone_size: NA
cdr3_nt: TGTGCCAGCAGCTTGGGGACAGGGGGCTGGGATACGCAGTATTTT
cdr3_aa: CASSLGTGGWDTQYF

d_call: NA
v_call: TRBV18
j_call: TRBJ2-1
clone_size: NA
cdr3_nt: TGTGCCAGCTCACCCGTCTCCGCGAGGAGCAATGAGCAGTTCTTC
cdr3_aa: CASSPVSARSNEQFF

d_call: TRBD1
v_call: TRBV7-2
j_call: TRBJ1-2
clone_size: once
cdr3_nt: TGTGCCAGCAGCCCGACAGGGGGCAACTATGGCTACACCTTC
cdr3_aa: CASSPTGGNYGYTF

d_call: NA
v_call: TRBV30
j_call: TRBJ2-1
clone_size: NA
cdr3_nt: TGTGCCTGGAGTAATTCGGGACATGAATTCTTC
cdr3_aa: CAWSNSGHEFF

d_call: NA
v_call: TRBV5-5
j_call: TRBJ2-4
clone_size: NA
cdr3_nt: TGTGCCAGCAGCCCCAGGGTTGGGAACATTCAGTACTTC
cdr3_aa: CASSPRVGNIQYF

d_call: TRBD1
v_call: TRBV3-1/TRBV3-2
j_call: TRBJ2-5
clone_size: NA
cdr3_nt: TGTGCCAGCAGCCAATCAGGGGGAGAGACCCAGTACTTC
cdr3_aa: CASSQSGGETQYF

d_call: TRBD1
v_call: TRBV5-1
j_call: TRBJ2-7
clone_size: once
cdr3_nt: TGCGCCAGCAGCGTGGACAGGGACTCCTACGAGCAGTACTTC
cdr3_aa: CASSVDRDSYEQYF

d_call: NA
v_call: TRBV6-1
j_call: TRBJ1-5
clone_size: once
cdr3_nt: TGTGCCAGCAGTGAAGCAGGGGCTGGGCAGCCCCAGCATTTT
cdr3_aa: CASSEAGAGQPQHF

d_call: NA
v_call: TRBV11-2
j_call: TRBJ2-5
clone_size: once
cdr3_nt: TGTGCCAGCAGCTTAGGTCCCCGGGGGGAGACCCAGTACTTC
cdr3_aa: CASSLGPRGETQYF

d_call: TRBD2
v_call: TRBV5-1
j_call: TRBJ2-1
clone_size: NA
cdr3_nt: TGCGCCAGCAGCCCTGGGACTAGCGGGGGGGCTTCCTACAATGAGCAGTTCTTC
cdr3_aa: CASSPGTSGGASYNEQFF

d_call: NA
v_call: TRBV4-1
j_call: TRBJ2-5
clone_size: NA
cdr3_nt: TGCGCCAGCAGCCAACTAGCAGGTTCTCAAGAGACCCAGTACTTC
cdr3_aa: CASSQLAGSQETQYF

d_call: NA
v_call: TRBV7-2
j_call: TRBJ2-1
clone_size: NA
cdr3_nt: TGTGCCAGCAGCTCATGGACCCTAGCCGGCTCCGCCTACAATGAGCAGTTCTTC
cdr3_aa: CASSSWTLAGSAYNEQFF

d_call: TRBD2
v_call: TRBV7-2
j_call: TRBJ2-7
clone_size: NA
cdr3_nt: TGTGCCAGCAGCTTATCTAGCGGGGGTATATACGAGCAGTACTTC
cdr3_aa: CASSLSSGGIYEQYF

d_call: NA
v_call: TRBV19
j_call: TRBJ1-5
clone_size: NA
cdr3_nt: TGTGCCAGTAGTACAGGGAGGGGAAGCAATCAGCCCCAGCATTTT
cdr3_aa: CASSTGRGSNQPQHF

d_call: NA
v_call: TRBV7-2
j_call: TRBJ2-2
clone_size: few
cdr3_nt: TGTGCCAGCAGCTTAGCGACAGGCACCGGGGAGCTGTTTTTT
cdr3_aa: CASSLATGTGELFF

d_call: NA
v_call: TRBV5-4
j_call: TRBJ2-5
clone_size: few
cdr3_nt: TGTGCCAGCAGCCGGACAGAAGAGACCCAGTACTTC
cdr3_aa: CASSRTEETQYF

d_call: TRBD2
v_call: TRBV9
j_call: TRBJ2-1
clone_size: NA
cdr3_nt: TGTGCCAGCAGCGTGACTAGCGGGAGGGACATCTACAATGAGCAGTTCTTC
cdr3_aa: CASSVTSGRDIYNEQFF

d_call: TRBD1
v_call: TRBV7-9
j_call: TRBJ1-4
clone_size: NA
cdr3_nt: TGTGCCAGCGAGGCACAGGGGAGTGAAAAACTGTTTTTT
cdr3_aa: CASEAQGSEKLFF

d_call: TRBD1
v_call: TRBV7-6
j_call: TRBJ2-1
clone_size: NA
cdr3_nt: TGTGCCAGCAGCCAAGGACAGGGGGTTAACAATGAGCAGTTCTTC
cdr3_aa: CASSQGQGVNNEQFF

d_call: NA
v_call: TRBV6-2/TRBV6-3
j_call: TRBJ1-5
clone_size: NA
cdr3_nt: TGTGCCAGCAGCCCGGGGCCCAGGGTCGGTAATCAGCCCCAGCATTTT
cdr3_aa: CASSPGPRVGNQPQHF

d_call: NA
v_call: TRBV28
j_call: TRBJ1-1
clone_size: NA
cdr3_nt: TGTGCCAGCAGTTTTTCCGCGGAGGGCGACACTGAAGCTTTCTTT
cdr3_aa: CASSFSAEGDTEAFF

d_call: NA
v_call: TRBV18
j_call: TRBJ2-2
clone_size: NA
cdr3_nt: TGTGCCAGCTCGCTCCTAGGGGCGAACACCGGGGAGCTGTTTTTT
cdr3_aa: CASSLLGANTGELFF

d_call: NA
v_call: TRBV7-9
j_call: TRBJ2-4
clone_size: many
cdr3_nt: TGTGCCAGCAGGCTCTCAGCAGGGGACATTCAGTACTTC
cdr3_aa: CASRLSAGDIQYF

d_call: NA
v_call: TRBV7-9
j_call: TRBJ1-1
clone_size: NA
cdr3_nt: TGTGCCAGCAGCTTACAGCAGGGGAACACTGAAGCTTTCTTT
cdr3_aa: CASSLQQGNTEAFF

d_call: NA
v_call: TRBV7-6
j_call: TRBJ1-1
clone_size: NA
cdr3_nt: TGTGCCAGCAGTTCCAAAACCGGCGAGGTCACTGAAGCTTTCTTT
cdr3_aa: CASSSKTGEVTEAFF

d_call: NA
v_call: TRBV2
j_call: TRBJ2-1
clone_size: NA
cdr3_nt: TGTGCCAGCAGTGGGGATATCGAGCGGGAGCAGTTCTTC
cdr3_aa: CASSGDIEREQFF

d_call: TRBD2
v_call: TRBV7-2
j_call: TRBJ2-3
clone_size: NA
cdr3_nt: TGTGCCAGCAGCTTAGCGTCTAGCGGGGGCACAGATACGCAGTATTTT
cdr3_aa: CASSLASSGGTDTQYF

d_call: NA
v_call: TRBV24-1
j_call: TRBJ1-2
clone_size: NA
cdr3_nt: TGTGCCACAGGCTCGGGGGAAAACTATGGCTACACCTTC
cdr3_aa: CATGSGENYGYTF

d_call: NA
v_call: TRBV12-5
j_call: TRBJ2-2
clone_size: NA
cdr3_nt: TGTGCTAGTGGTTCGAGCACGGGACTCCTAAACACCGGGGAGCTGTTTTTT
cdr3_aa: CASGSSTGLLNTGELFF

d_call: NA
v_call: TRBV28
j_call: TRBJ1-2
clone_size: NA
cdr3_nt: TGTGCCAGCAGTAAAGAACAGGGCAACTATGGCTACACCTTC
cdr3_aa: CASSKEQGNYGYTF

d_call: NA
v_call: TRBV5-8
j_call: TRBJ2-1
clone_size: NA
cdr3_nt: TGTGCCAGCATCCTAATGGGAGGCCTAACGTACAATGAGCAGTTCTTC
cdr3_aa: CASILMGGLTYNEQFF